This note documents a single T cell receptor (beta chain) sequence. Its specificity is not known. This entry belongs to a study of cytomegalovirus exposure and HLA in healthy donors. Points from the study as a whole: There were a few CMV-associated chains whose specificity for CMV antigens was confirmed in vitro. There were some public TCRs occurring in many donors, but most TCR sequences were rare. The authors enumerated around 150 TCR beta chains as linked to cytomegalovirus. A later analysis reportedly identified an Asian-associated ancestry cluster as carrying fewer N-insertions than the 666-donor mean.

The V segment lost 5 bases and the J segment 6 bases; nucleotides outside the gene matches: 12. The CDR3 totals 16 residues. In germline, CDR1 is LNHDA, CDR2 SQIVND (reference sequence). In the PCR, 60 Vbeta and 13 Jbeta primers were used. TCRdb keeps only in-frame clones here, not all; method: immunoSEQ multiplex PCR. The specimen's table records approximately 79,000 clones. This receptor was obtained from a boy aged 5-17 years in good health and CMV-seronegative. The sequencing input was PBMCs. The chain couples TRBV19 to TRBJ2-2; TRBD2 aligns across 7 bases. The DNA for the CDR3 is TGTGCCAGTAGTCTCCCGCGACTAGCCTACGCCGGGGAGCTGTTTTTT. Protein product: CASSLPRLAYAGELFF.